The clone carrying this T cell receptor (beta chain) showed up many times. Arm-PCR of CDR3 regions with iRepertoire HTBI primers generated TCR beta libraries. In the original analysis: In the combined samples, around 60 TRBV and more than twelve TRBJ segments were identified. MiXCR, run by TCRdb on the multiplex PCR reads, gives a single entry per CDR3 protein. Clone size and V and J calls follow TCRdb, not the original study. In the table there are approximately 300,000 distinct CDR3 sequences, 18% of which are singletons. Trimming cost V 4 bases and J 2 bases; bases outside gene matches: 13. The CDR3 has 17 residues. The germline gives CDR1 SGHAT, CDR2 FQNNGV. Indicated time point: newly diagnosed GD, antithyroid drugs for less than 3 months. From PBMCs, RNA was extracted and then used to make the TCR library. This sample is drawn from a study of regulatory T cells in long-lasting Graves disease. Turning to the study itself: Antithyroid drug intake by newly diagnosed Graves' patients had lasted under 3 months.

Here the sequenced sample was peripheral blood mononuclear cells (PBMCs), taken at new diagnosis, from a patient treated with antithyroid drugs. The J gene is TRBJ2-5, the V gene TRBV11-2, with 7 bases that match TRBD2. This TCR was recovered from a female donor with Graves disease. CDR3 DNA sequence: TGTGCCAGCAGCTCTTTCCGGGGAGCGGGAAATCAAGAGACCCAGTACTTC. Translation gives CASSSFRGAGNQETQYF. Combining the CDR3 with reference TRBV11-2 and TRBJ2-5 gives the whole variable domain EAGVAQSPRYKIIEKRQSVAFWCNPISGHATLYWYQQILGQGPKLLIQFQNNGVVDDSQLPKDRFSAERLKGVDSTLKIQPAKLEDSAVYLCASSSFRGAGNQETQYFGPGTRLLVL.